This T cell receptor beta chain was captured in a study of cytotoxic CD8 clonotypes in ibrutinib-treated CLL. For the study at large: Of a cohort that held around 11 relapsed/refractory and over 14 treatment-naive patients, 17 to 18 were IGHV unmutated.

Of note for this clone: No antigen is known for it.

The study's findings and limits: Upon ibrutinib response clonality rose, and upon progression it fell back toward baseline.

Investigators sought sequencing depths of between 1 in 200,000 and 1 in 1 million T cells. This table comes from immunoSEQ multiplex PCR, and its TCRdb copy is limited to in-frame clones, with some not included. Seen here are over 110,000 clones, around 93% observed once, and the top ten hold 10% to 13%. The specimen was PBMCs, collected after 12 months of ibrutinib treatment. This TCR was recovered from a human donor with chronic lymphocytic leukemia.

The CDR3 region has the DNA TGTGCCAGCACAGACCGATATGGCTACACCTTC. Its protein is CASTDRYGYTF. The chain uses TRBV28 and TRBJ1-2; D remains unclear. V lost 7 bases and J lost 5, with 8 bases in between. CDR3 length: 11 amino acids. The germline V gene encodes CDR1 MDHEN and CDR2 SYDVKM.